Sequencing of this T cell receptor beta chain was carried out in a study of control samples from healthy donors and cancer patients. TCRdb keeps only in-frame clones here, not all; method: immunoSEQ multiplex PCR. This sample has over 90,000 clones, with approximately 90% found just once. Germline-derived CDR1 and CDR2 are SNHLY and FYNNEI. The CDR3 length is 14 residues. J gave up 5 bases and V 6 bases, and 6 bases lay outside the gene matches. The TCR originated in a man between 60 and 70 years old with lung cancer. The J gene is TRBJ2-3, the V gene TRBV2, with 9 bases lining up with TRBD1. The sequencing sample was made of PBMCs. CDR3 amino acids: CASRDRGLGDTQYF. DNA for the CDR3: TGTGCCAGCAGGGACAGGGGATTAGGAGATACGCAGTATTTT.